This T cell receptor (beta chain) was observed in a study of vaccination and CD4 T cells after COVID-19. Study-wide background: Those taking part got two shots of either the BNT162b2 or the mRNA-1273 vaccine. Post-COVID draws followed diagnosis by a median around 100 days (range 35 to 161).

Per germline, CDR1 SGHVS and CDR2 FQNEAQ. The V end lost 2 bases, the J end lost 5 bases, and 20 bases lay between the germline ends. The CDR3 covers 17 residues. Once obtained from cultured CD4+ T cells, the DNA was sequenced using the Oncomine TCR Beta short-read assay. From the PCR reads, TCRdb called clonotypes with MiXCR, one entry per CDR3 protein. The sample carries over 10,000 distinct CDR3 sequences, around 30% recorded once. This clonotype was detected once. The target antigen is unknown. The treatment here: approximately nine-day PBMC culture with coronavirus spike peptide pools or control peptides (ViraFEST assay).

The chain combines TRBV7-8 with TRBJ2-3; D is possibly TRBD1 (6 bases). The receptor was isolated from a human donor who had recovered from COVID-19. Sequencing was carried out using CD4+ T cells from blood, cultured in vitro. DNA for the CDR3: TGTGCCAGCAGCTTATCGGTGGTGGGGGCTGCTGGAGATACGCAGTATTTT. Translating gives CASSLSVVGAAGDTQYF. The full variable domain, completed using reference TRBV7-8 and TRBJ2-3, is GAGVSQSPRYKVAKRGQDVALRCDPISGHVSLFWYQQALGQGPEFLTYFQNEAQLDKSGLPSDRFFAERPEGSVSTLKIQRTQQEDSAVYLCASSLSVVGAAGDTQYFGPGTRLTVL.